The present T cell receptor (beta chain) was sequenced within a study of T-cell reconstitution after alpha-beta-depleted transplantation in children. Unique molecular identifiers were used in preparing the TCRbeta library. TCRdb re-analysed the PCR reads in MiXCR, keeping a single row per CDR3 protein. The sample includes around 380,000 distinct CDR3 sequences, roughly 10% of them seen just once. CDR3 length: 13 residues. Germline lookup yields CDR1 SGHRS and CDR2 YFSETQ. Trimming left V 3 bases short and J 7 bases short, with 14 bases between. This clonotype was detected a few times. V and J are TRBV5-1 and TRBJ2-7; D might be TRBD1 (6 bases). The source is a human donor who donated a stem cell graft to a child with acute myeloid leukemia. The specimen comprised PBMCs from the stem cell graft donor, sampled from the stem cell graft. The CDR3 region is CASSWGTSLEQYF. The CDR3 DNA reads as TGCGCCAGCAGCTGGGGGACAAGCCTGGAGCAGTACTTC.